These T cell receptor beta chains were read from a single sample in a study of molecular identifiers for immune sequencing clone quantification. TCRdb reprocessed the PCR reads with MiXCR, giving one entry per CDR3 protein. In the table there are 400,000 to 600,000 distinct CDR3 sequences, about 25% of which are singletons. The sequenced material came from naive CD8+ T cells from blood, with Jurkat cell RNA spiked in. Every receptor here comes from a human donor in good health. Some libraries in this study had Jurkat cell RNA spiked in. CDR3s leave out the opening cysteine and the closing phenylalanine or tryptophan. The order of the fields is V gene, J gene, CDR3 protein.

V gene: TRBV7-9; J gene: TRBJ2-7; CDR3 protein: AGSLVVGQPLPEQY
V gene: TRBV27; J gene: TRBJ2-7; CDR3 protein: ASTGGLAGESEQY
V gene: TRBV27; J gene: TRBJ2-7; CDR3 protein: ASSFDRGHYEQY
V gene: TRBV6-6; J gene: TRBJ1-4; CDR3 protein: ASSYTGDLANEKLF
V gene: TRBV7-8; J gene: TRBJ1-6; CDR3 protein: ASSLSLSPLH
V gene: TRBV2; J gene: TRBJ2-7; CDR3 protein: ASPGSGGYEQY
V gene: TRBV7-9; J gene: TRBJ2-1; CDR3 protein: ASSLSRPREF
V gene: TRBV30; J gene: TRBJ2-7; CDR3 protein: AWSPGQGTYEQY
V gene: TRBV7-9; J gene: TRBJ2-3; CDR3 protein: ASSLALGRGSTDTQY
V gene: TRBV11-3; J gene: TRBJ2-5; CDR3 protein: ARSLRGQETQY